This T cell receptor (beta chain) was found in a study of T cell responses to AZD1222 COVID-19 vaccine. Study-wide points: The CD4 TCRs associated with vaccination extended across spike and predominated at 160-218 and 743-854.

The ends were cut back, 4 bases at V and 5 bases at J, with 14 bases in the middle. This CDR3 is built from 15 residues. Germline lookup yields CDR1 MNHEY and CDR2 SVGAGI. Some clones are missing from TCRdb's copy, which holds only in-frame ones; the method was immunoSEQ multiplex PCR. The sample holds 90,000 to 120,000 clones, over 80% seen once. About this clone: Its antigen is not identified.

It was second doses at about 4 or about 12 weeks that were pooled. This material consisted of peripheral blood, taken 28 days after the second AZD1222 dose. The chain joins TRBV6-5 to TRBJ2-2; D is unresolved. This TCR was recovered from an adult who received the AZD1222 COVID-19 vaccine. CDR3 sequence: CASSSQLLGTGELFF. CDR3 bases: TGTGCCAGCAGTTCCCAACTCCTGGGGACCGGGGAGCTGTTTTTT.